These 5 T cell receptor beta chains share one sample of origin, sequenced in a study of T cells in localized non-small cell lung cancer. TCRdb keeps only in-frame clones here, not all; method: immunoSEQ multiplex PCR. The data contain 6,000 or so clones, around two fifths of them singletons. Sequenced material: lung tumor tissue, taken before any cancer treatment. Receptors originate from a woman aged 40 to 75 with stage II squamous cell lung carcinoma.

This clone is a singleton in its sample. V is TRBV19 and J is TRBJ2-2; unclear D gene. V dropped 8 bases and J dropped 3 bases, with 4 bases sitting between them. Germline CDR1 and CDR2: LNHDA and SQIVND (reference sequence). The CDR3 length is 11 residues. CDR3 amino acids: CASGHTGELFF. The CDR3 nucleotides are TGTGCCAGTGGTCACACCGGGGAGCTGTTTTTT.

The rearrangement joins TRBV29-1 to TRBJ2-2; 7 bases are shared with TRBD1. CDR1 is SQVTM and CDR2 is ANQGSEA in the germline V gene. Trimming removed 6 bases from V and 0 bases from J; junction bases left unmatched: 10. The CDR3 runs 16 residues. CDR3 sequence: CSVAGTELANTGELFF. CDR3 in DNA: TGCAGCGTAGCCGGGACAGAGCTCGCGAACACCGGGGAGCTGTTTTTT.

This clone has just a few counts. V usage is TRBV10-2 and J usage is TRBJ1-1; TRBD1 is a possible D gene (5 bases). The CDR3 has 15 amino acids. V was trimmed by 0 bases and J by 1 base, leaving 9 bases between them. In germline, CDR1 is WSHSY, CDR2 SAAADI. The CDR3 sequence is CASSESAGWNTEAFF. The CDR3 DNA is TGCGCCAGCAGTGAGTCGGCAGGGTGGAACACTGAAGCTTTCTTT.

For this clone: Other DNA sequences of this sample code for an identical CDR3. The chain is built from TRBV18 and TRBJ2-3; a weak D match, TRBD2 (7 bases). CDR1 and CDR2 (germline): KGHSH, LQKENI. The V end was cut by 0 bases, the J end by 5 bases, with 12 bases between. CDR3 length: 15 residues. In DNA, the CDR3 is TGTGCCAGCTCACCACCGGGGGGGCTTAGAGATACGCAGTATTTT. It yields the protein CASSPPGGLRDTQYF.

This clone is medium-sized (0.01 to 0.1%) within its sample. This chain links TRBV6-8 with TRBJ1-6; 11 nucleotides align to TRBD1. Germline CDR1 MNHGY, CDR2 SAAAGT. This CDR3 has 15 residues. V was pared by 2 bases and J by 9 bases, with 3 bases of the junction left unmatched. CDR3 loop: CASSYRDRGSSPLHF. In DNA, the CDR3 is TGTGCCAGCAGTTACCGGGACAGGGGGAGTTCACCCCTCCACTTT.